What follows are 9 T cell receptor beta chains derived from one specimen sequenced in a study of immune evolution from preneoplasia to lung adenocarcinoma. Using immunoSEQ multiplex PCR, the repertoire was profiled, and TCRdb retains in-frame clones only, with some absent. The sample lists about 6,100 clones; 70% to 90% were seen once. Input material: FFPE adjacent normal lung tissue. The receptors here all came from a donor aged 70 or older with lung adenocarcinoma.

The chain combines TRBV5-4 with TRBJ1-2; no definite D call. V shed 5 bases and J shed 3 bases, with 17 bases lying between them. Germline V gene data show CDR1 as SGHNT and CDR2 as YYREEE (reference sequence). The CDR3 contains 15 residues. CDR3 amino acids: CASSYPGDRDYGYTF. The DNA for the CDR3 is TGTGCCAGCAGTTATCCCGGGGATAGGGACTATGGCTACACCTTC.

The chain links TRBV18 to TRBJ1-2; no firm D call. Germline V CDR1 and CDR2: KGHSH, LQKENI. This CDR3 has 13 amino acids. Trimming pared 6 bases from V and 6 bases from J, leaving 14 bases between. CDR3 region: CASSRLRFHGYTF. CDR3 DNA sequence: TGTGCCAGCTCCCGCTTGAGGTTCCATGGCTACACCTTC.

As DNA, the CDR3 is TGTGCCAGCTCACCACCGTTTGCGGGGGAGACTGAAGCTTTCTTT. Encoded protein: CASSPPFAGETEAFF. The chain links TRBV18 to TRBJ1-1, with D possibly being TRBD1 (5 bases). The V gene lost 0 bases and the J gene lost 5 bases, with 13 bases spanning the gap. CDR3 length: 15 residues. In germline, CDR1 is KGHSH, CDR2 LQKENI.

The sample holds a few counts of this clone. The chain uses TRBV7-6 and TRBJ1-4; 8 nucleotides match TRBD1. The V and J ends lost 5 bases and 7 bases, in that order; junction bases with no gene match: 6. This CDR3 region has 14 residues. The germline CDR1 and CDR2 sequences are SGHVS and FNYEAQ. CDR3 region: CASSAGQGSEKLFF. As DNA, the CDR3 is TGTGCCAGCAGCGCCGGACAGGGTAGTGAAAAACTGTTTTTT.

The rearrangement uses TRBV11-2 and TRBJ2-3; TRBD2 matches at 11 bases. J was trimmed by 5 bases and V by 1 base; bases with no gene match: 5. Germline CDR1 SGHAT, CDR2 FQNNGV. The CDR3 runs to 16 residues. The chain's CDR3 is CASSLVRLAGGDTQYF. CDR3 in DNA: TGTGCCAGCAGCTTAGTAAGGCTAGCGGGAGGAGATACGCAGTATTTT.

For the CDR3, the DNA is TGTGCCAGCAGAAAACCCCAGGGTAACTATGGCTACACCTTC. This gives the protein CASRKPQGNYGYTF. This chain uses TRBV28 with TRBJ1-2, with a tentative D call TRBD1 (5 bases). Germline V CDR1 and CDR2: MDHEN, SYDVKM. The CDR3 is 14 residues long. V lost 6 bases and J 1 base, leaving 12 bases between the germline ends.

The chain has TRBV29-1 and TRBJ2-5; 9 bases fit TRBD2. The junction had 12 bases not matched to a gene; V was cut back by 3 bases and J by 4 bases. Germline lookup yields CDR1 SQVTM and CDR2 ANQGSEA. The CDR3 is made up of 16 amino acids. CDR3 bases: TGCAGCGTTGAGTTTAGGCGGGAGGGGGTTAGAGAGACCCAGTACTTC. Translation gives CSVEFRREGVRETQYF.

The gene calls are TRBV7-2 and TRBJ2-1; 7 positions agree with TRBD2. CDR1 is SGHTA and CDR2 is FQGNSA in the germline V gene. The CDR3 runs 16 residues. V lost 5 bases, J lost 9 bases, and 16 bases stayed unmatched. CDR3 loop: CASSRLAGSYSSEQFF. The CDR3 nucleotides read TGTGCCAGCAGCCGACTAGCTGGGAGCTATAGTTCTGAGCAGTTCTTC.

The table lists this clone with a count of one. The chain carries TRBV7-9 and TRBJ1-4; a weak D match, TRBD1 (5 bases). Deletions cut 4 bases from V and 2 bases from J, with 8 bases between. The germline V gene has CDR1 SEHNR and CDR2 FQNEAQ (reference sequence). CDR3 length: 14 residues. CDR3 region: CASSSGYTNEKLFF. The CDR3 DNA is TGTGCCAGCAGCTCAGGGTATACTAATGAAAAACTGTTTTTT.